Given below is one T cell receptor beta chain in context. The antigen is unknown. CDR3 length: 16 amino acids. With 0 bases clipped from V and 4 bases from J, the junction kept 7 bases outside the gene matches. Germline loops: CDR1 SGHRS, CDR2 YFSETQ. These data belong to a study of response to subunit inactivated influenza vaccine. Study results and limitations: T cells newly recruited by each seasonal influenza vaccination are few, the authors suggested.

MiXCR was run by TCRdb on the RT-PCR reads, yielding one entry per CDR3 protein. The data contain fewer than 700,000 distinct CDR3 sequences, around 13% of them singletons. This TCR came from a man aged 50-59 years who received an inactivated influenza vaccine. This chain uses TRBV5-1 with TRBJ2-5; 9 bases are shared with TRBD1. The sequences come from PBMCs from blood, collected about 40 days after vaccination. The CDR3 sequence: CASSLEPGTGRETQYF. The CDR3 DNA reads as TGCGCCAGCAGCTTGGAACCCGGGACAGGGCGAGAGACCCAGTACTTC.